A selection of T cell receptor beta chains follows, all from one sample in a study of T cell repertoires and HLA-DP antigens. No antigen has been assigned to these receptors. The protocol was immunoSEQ multiplex PCR, while the TCRdb copy is restricted to in-frame clones and leaves out a portion. The table shows roughly 120,000 clones, with about 91% occurring only once. Sequences were obtained from CD4+ T cells from PBMCs. Source of these receptors: a woman younger than 30 in good health and CMV-seronegative. The conserved cysteine and the conserved F or W are not part of the CDR3 here. Not every row has a clone size; where given, it reads once, few, many or a size class.

size,J,V,CDR3
NA,TRBJ2-1,TRBV10-1,ASSESGQGSYNEQF
NA,TRBJ2-5,TRBV19,ASSINGLAGETQY
NA,TRBJ2-3,TRBV2,ASSDSGATDTQY
NA,TRBJ2-1,TRBV2,ASSAIGHNEQF
NA,TRBJ2-7,TRBV11-2,ASRGTGRGYEQY
NA,TRBJ2-3,TRBV5-3,ARVLPAYGTDTQY
once,TRBJ2-2,TRBV27,ASSFSTLTGELF
NA,TRBJ2-2,TRBV11-3,ASSRKAGELF
few,TRBJ1-6,TRBV6-5,ASSYSPTGGSSPLH
NA,TRBJ1-1,TRBV11-2,ASSLGGTGEAF
NA,TRBJ2-1,TRBV19,ASSIDLGPLNEQF
once,TRBJ2-3,TRBV5-1,ASSLGVAGSSTDTQY
NA,TRBJ1-2,TRBV5-1,ASSWGQINYGYT
NA,TRBJ1-2,TRBV7-3,ASSPAPGQGSGYT
NA,TRBJ2-1,TRBV11-2,ASSNLQGNPYNEQF
NA,TRBJ2-7,TRBV19,ASAHPGRTYEQY
NA,TRBJ1-1,TRBV7-3,ASSWEIRTEAF
NA,TRBJ1-1,TRBV6-6,ASSTDRVTEAF
NA,TRBJ1-6,TRBV5-6,ASSSEYSYNSPLH
NA,TRBJ2-1,TRBV7-3,ASSLSNYNEQF
NA,TRBJ2-7,TRBV6-5,ASSYSRRGSYEQY
NA,TRBJ1-3,TRBV5-1,ASRAGTGGGNTIY
NA,TRBJ2-1,TRBV9,ASSVEDNHNEQF
NA,TRBJ1-2,TRBV6-5,ASSTGARGYT
NA,TRBJ1-3,TRBV18,ASSLYRAGTGNTIY
NA,TRBJ2-6,TRBV9,ASSPQPFLASGRARSGANVLT
NA,TRBJ2-3,TRBV28,ASSLSGGPDTDTQY
few,TRBJ2-7,TRBV7-7,ASSLGQGGSYEQY
once,TRBJ2-1,TRBV11-3,ASSLDAGEQF
NA,TRBJ1-3,TRBV16,ASSPKGQGASGNTIY
NA,TRBJ2-5,TRBV19,ASRRGTEETQY
once,TRBJ2-5,TRBV19,ASSDRAGSETQY
once,TRBJ2-3,TRBV28,ASSRTGYPSTDTQY
NA,TRBJ2-5,TRBV9,ASSVTLPGHLQETQY
NA,TRBJ2-1,TRBV29-1,SVEVFNSLSYNEQF
NA,TRBJ2-3,TRBV6-5,ASSPSTDTQY
NA,TRBJ2-1,TRBV27,ASSFSRGYNEQF
NA,TRBJ1-1,TRBV10-3,AISGEPNTEAF
NA,TRBJ1-3,TRBV14,ASSHFGGGSGNTIY
NA,TRBJ2-1,TRBV7-3,ASSLRSWTGDNEQF
NA,TRBJ2-7,TRBV28,ASNNGRGRTEGYEQY
once,TRBJ1-2,TRBV6-1,ASSLDPNYGYT